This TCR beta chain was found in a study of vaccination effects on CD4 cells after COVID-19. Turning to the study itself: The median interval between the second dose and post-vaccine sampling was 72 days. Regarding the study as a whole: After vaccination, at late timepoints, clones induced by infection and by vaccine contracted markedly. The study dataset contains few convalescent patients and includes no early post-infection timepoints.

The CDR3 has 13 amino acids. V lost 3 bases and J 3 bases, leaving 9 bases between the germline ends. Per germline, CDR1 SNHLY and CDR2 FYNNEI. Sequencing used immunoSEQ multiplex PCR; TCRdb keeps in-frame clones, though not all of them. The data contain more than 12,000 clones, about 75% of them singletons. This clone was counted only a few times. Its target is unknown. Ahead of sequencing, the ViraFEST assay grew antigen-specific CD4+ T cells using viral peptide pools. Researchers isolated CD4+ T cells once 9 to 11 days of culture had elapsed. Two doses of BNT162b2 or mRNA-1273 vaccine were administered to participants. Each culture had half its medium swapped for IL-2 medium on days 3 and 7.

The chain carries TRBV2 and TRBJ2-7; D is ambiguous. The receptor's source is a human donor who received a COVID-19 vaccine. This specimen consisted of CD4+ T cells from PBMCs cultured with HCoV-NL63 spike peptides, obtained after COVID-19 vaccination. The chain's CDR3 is CASSELEVYEQYF. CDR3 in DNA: TGTGCCAGCAGTGAGCTCGAAGTCTACGAGCAGTACTTC.